This TCR beta chain was sequenced during a study of T cells in Graves' hyperthyroidism and ophthalmopathy. Each diagnosis was grounded in clinical symptoms, serum thyroxine and TRAb, thyroid ultrasound, and orbital computed tomography. The PBMCs were sourced from fresh peripheral blood (approximately 9.6 ml). This clonotype was counted at least ten times. Germline loops: CDR1 SGHTA, CDR2 FQGTGA. The CDR3 consists of 14 residues. Trimming left V 5 bases short and J 2 bases short, with 13 bases between. Regions amplified from RNA transcripts were the TCR beta CDR3 regions. The TCR CDR3 was amplified in a first-round RT-PCR using the HTBI primer set. MiXCR was run by TCRdb on the multiplex PCR reads, yielding one entry per CDR3 protein. The sample holds roughly 350,000 distinct CDR3 sequences; about 14% are singletons and the top ten take around 19%.

V usage is TRBV7-3 and J usage is TRBJ2-7, with D perhaps TRBD1 or TRBD2 (5 bases each). This TCR derives from a woman in her twenties or thirties with Graves' ophthalmopathy. Sequencing input: blood. The CDR3 is CASSPGTDPYEQYF. The CDR3, as DNA: TGTGCCAGCAGCCCGGGGACGGACCCCTACGAGCAGTACTTC.